This T cell receptor (beta chain) was documented in a study of T cell repertoires in aging, cancer and after chemotherapy. Turning to the study itself: Glioblastoma patients receiving temozolomide-based therapy gave paired samples before and after chemotherapy.

Germline CDR1 LGHNA, CDR2 YNFKEQ. The CDR3 is made up of 16 amino acids. Deletions cut 0 bases from V and 0 bases from J, with 6 bases between. A few counts support this clonotype. Its antigen is as yet unknown. Rearranged V-D-J TRB sequences were amplified with a mixed TRB-A/B primer pool. TCRdb re-called the multiplex PCR reads through MiXCR, storing one row per CDR3 protein. Found here are about a thousand distinct CDR3 sequences, around 20% of them singletons; the top ten hold 30% to 45%. Study-wide results and caveats: Immunological memory after chemotherapy cannot be judged from the repertoire data.

TCR beta rearrangements were amplified from peripheral blood genomic DNA. The chain recombines TRBV4-2 with TRBJ2-6; D is uncertain. This receptor was obtained from a human donor with a solid tumor. Sequencing used blood. CDR3 residues: CASSQEGSSGANVLTF. The DNA for the CDR3 is TGTGCCAGCAGCCAAGAAGGCAGCTCTGGGGCCAACGTCCTGACTTTC.